Listed here is a single T cell receptor (beta chain). Its cognate antigen is unknown. The CDR3 is 16 residues long. Germline V gene sequence: CDR1 KGHDR, CDR2 SFDVKD. The V end lost 0 bases, the J end lost 3 bases, and 11 bases lay between the germline ends. Per the authors' pipeline: Differences in CDR3 between clinicopathological groups were drawn on to build a classifier intended to discriminate distant-metastatic papillary thyroid cancer patients. With MiXCR, TCRdb reprocessed the PCR reads. The V and J calls reflect TCRdb's pipeline rather than the authors' work. The data hold more than 20,000 clones, with around 21% observed a single time. Every patient underwent thyroid surgery untreated. The sample originates from a study of metastatic and nonmetastatic thyroid tumors. Whole-study context: The comparison covered peripheral blood and tumor or nodule tissue in malignant and benign thyroid patients. General study findings and limits: According to reports, the diversity of TCR beta was significantly higher in malignant thyroid tumors than in benign nodules, and this held in both blood and tumor samples.

The V call is TRBV24-1, the J call TRBJ2-1; D uncertain. The TCR sequence derives from a female donor with papillary thyroid cancer or a benign thyroid nodule (not recorded which). Some clones in this sample may be carry-over from other donors' samples. The sample consisted of blood. CDR3 bases: TGTGCCACCAGTGATTTGTCATCGGAAAACTACAATGAGCAGTTCTTC. This sequence encodes CATSDLSSENYNEQFF.